The TCR beta chain described here comes from a study of T cells in Graves' hyperthyroidism and ophthalmopathy. Looking at the study overall: The blood sample was taken at first diagnosis, before treatment began. Study-level points and caveats: Blood shared most expanded thyroid clonotypes above 0.001.

The source material, RNA transcripts, was used to amplify TCR beta CDR3 regions. Primed by the HTBI set, a first-round RT-PCR was run on the TCR CDR3. TCRdb reprocessed the multiplex PCR reads with MiXCR, giving one entry per CDR3 protein. The data hold about 400,000 distinct CDR3 sequences, with around 14% observed a single time. The CDR3 runs to 14 residues. J gave up 8 bases and V 5 bases, and 3 bases lay outside the gene matches. CDR1 is SEHNR, CDR2 FQNEAQ, per germline (reference sequence). This clonotype was recorded at least ten times. What it binds is not known. This chain uses TRBV7-9 with TRBJ2-3, with 14 bases lining up with TRBD2. The sample taken for sequencing was blood. The clonotype was recovered from a woman aged 30 to 39 with Graves' hyperthyroidism. The CDR3 nucleotides are TGTGCCAGCAGCGGGACTAGCGGGAGTGGTACGCAGTATTTT. Protein: CASSGTSGSGTQYF.